This entry features one T cell receptor beta chain sequence. These data belong to a study of shared clonotypes between healthy human individuals. Naive CD8 cells lacked CD45RO, underwent positive selection for CCR7 and left out terminally differentiated effector memory CD45RA+ cells. Method: immunoSEQ multiplex PCR; TCRdb's copy keeps in-frame clones and lacks some. The repertoire holds 550,000 to 650,000 clones, with approximately 96% as singletons. This sequence originates from a woman aged 30 to 39 in good health. Sequencing was carried out using naive CD8+ T cells sorted from blood.

CDR3 sequence (DNA): TGTGCCAGCAGTGAAGGTCTAGCGGGAGGCCGGAGCTCCTACGAGCAGTACTTC. Amino acids: CASSEGLAGGRSSYEQYF. V and J are TRBV6-1 and TRBJ2-7; 11 positions match TRBD2. V trimming: 1 base; J trimming: 0 bases; junction bases outside the gene matches: 8. The CDR3 covers 18 residues. CDR1 MNHNS and CDR2 SASEGT come from the germline V gene.